A selection of T cell receptor beta chains follows, all from one sample in a study of blood T cells in healthy people across ages. In TCRdb, the 5' RACE reads were re-called with MiXCR into one record per CDR3 protein. The sample holds 1,800,000 or so distinct CDR3 sequences, approximately 39% seen once. Sequencing input: blood. The receptors shown here come from a human donor in good health. Each CDR3 is given with its conserved first and last residue. A D gene is named only where the DNA matches it firmly. Clone size, where shown, is once, few, many, or a class for clones that have expanded.

abundance	j_gene	d_gene	v_gene	CDR3aa	CDR3nt
once	TRBJ2-1	TRBD2	TRBV12-3/TRBV12-4	CASSRTSGGESSYSEQFF	TGTGCCAGCAGTAGGACTAGCGGGGGGGAAAGCTCCTACAGTGAGCAGTTCTTC
.	TRBJ2-7	.	TRBV20-1	CSASAGLGPLKISYEQYF	TGCAGTGCTAGTGCGGGGCTTGGCCCCCTTAAAATCTCCTACGAGCAGTACTTC
.	TRBJ2-2	TRBD2	TRBV5-6	CASSPYGLAGGSGELFF	TGTGCCAGCAGCCCTTATGGACTAGCGGGGGGATCCGGGGAGCTGTTTTTT
.	TRBJ2-3	TRBD1	TRBV20-1	CSAPGSGTDAQYF	TGCAGTGCTCCTGGGTCGGGGACAGATGCGCAGTATTTT
few	TRBJ2-1	.	TRBV6-2/TRBV6-3	CASSYSELNEQFF	TGTGCCAGCAGTTACTCGGAGCTTAATGAGCAGTTCTTC
.	TRBJ2-7	.	TRBV4-3	CASSRGLGLSYEQYF	TGCGCCAGCAGCCGAGGACTGGGGCTCAGCTACGAGCAGTACTTC
few	TRBJ2-7	.	TRBV7-8	CASSSTRGRSYEQYF	TGTGCCAGCAGTTCCACGAGGGGCCGTTCCTACGAGCAGTACTTC
.	TRBJ2-1	.	TRBV5-1	CASSTGPHATYNEQFF	TGCGCCAGCAGCACGGGACCTCATGCCACCTACAATGAGCAGTTCTTC
few	TRBJ2-1	.	TRBV11-2	CASSLDRGQTQFF	TGTGCCAGCAGCTTAGATAGAGGACAGACGCAGTTCTTC
few	TRBJ2-6	TRBD1	TRBV6-6	CASSYGTAGANVLTF	TGTGCCAGCAGTTACGGGACAGCAGGGGCCAACGTCCTGACTTTC
.	TRBJ2-1	.	TRBV7-8	CASSLAGKEGEQFF	TGTGCCAGCAGCTTAGCTGGGAAGGAGGGTGAGCAGTTCTTC
.	TRBJ2-3	.	TRBV20-1	CSAPRDFDSTDTQYF	TGCAGTGCGCCACGGGACTTCGATAGCACAGATACGCAGTATTTT
few	TRBJ2-7	.	TRBV13	CASSPQGPQNYEQYF	TGTGCCAGCAGCCCCCAGGGCCCGCAAAACTACGAGCAGTACTTC
.	TRBJ1-2	TRBD1	TRBV3-1	CASSRTGVEGGYTF	TGTGCCAGCAGCCGGACAGGCGTGGAGGGCGGCTACACCTTC
.	TRBJ1-2	TRBD1	TRBV5-1	CASSLALWTGGDYTF	TGCGCCAGCAGCTTGGCCCTATGGACAGGGGGCGACTACACCTTC
few	TRBJ1-1	.	TRBV7-9	CASSPPGQNEAFF	TGTGCCAGCAGCCCCCCAGGGCAGAACGAAGCTTTCTTT
many	TRBJ2-5	.	TRBV29-1	CSGWDTLMGETQYF	TGCAGCGGATGGGACACCTTAATGGGAGAGACCCAGTACTTC